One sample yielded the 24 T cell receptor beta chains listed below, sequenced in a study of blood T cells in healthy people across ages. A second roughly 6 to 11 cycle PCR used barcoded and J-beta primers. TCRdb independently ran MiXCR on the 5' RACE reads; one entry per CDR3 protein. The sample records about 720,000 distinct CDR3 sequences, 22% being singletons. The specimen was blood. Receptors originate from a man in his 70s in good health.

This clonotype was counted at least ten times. CDR3: CASSRTGEDNEQFF. Written as DNA, the CDR3 is TGTGCCAGCAGCCGGACAGGGGAAGACAATGAGCAGTTCTTC. V is TRBV7-9 and J is TRBJ2-1, with 9 bases lining up with TRBD1. In germline, CDR1 is SEHNR, CDR2 FQNEAQ (reference sequence). The trim removed 5 bases at V and 5 bases at J, leaving 4 bases unmatched. The CDR3 runs to 14 residues.

DNA of the CDR3: TGTGCCAGCAGTTTTGGCAGGGATGGGCAGCCCCAGCATTTT. Encoded protein: CASSFGRDGQPQHF. This sequence joins TRBV12-3 or TRBV12-4 and TRBJ1-5; D is perhaps TRBD1 (5 bases). The CDR3 sequence is 14 residues long. V gave up 3 bases and J gave up 7 bases, with 13 bases separating them.

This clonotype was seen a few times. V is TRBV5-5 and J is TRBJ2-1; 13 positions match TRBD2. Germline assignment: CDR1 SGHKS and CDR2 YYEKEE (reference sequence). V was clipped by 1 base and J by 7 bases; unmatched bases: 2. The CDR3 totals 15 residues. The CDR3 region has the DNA TGTGCCAGCAGCTTGCTGACTAGCGGGAGGAATGAGCAGTTCTTC. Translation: CASSLLTSGRNEQFF.

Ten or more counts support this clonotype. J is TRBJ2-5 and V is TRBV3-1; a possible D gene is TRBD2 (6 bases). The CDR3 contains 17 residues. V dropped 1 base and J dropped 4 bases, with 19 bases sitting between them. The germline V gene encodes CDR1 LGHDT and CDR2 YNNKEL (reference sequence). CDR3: CASSQGFGGDPRETQYF. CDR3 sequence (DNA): TGTGCCAGCAGCCAAGGTTTCGGGGGAGATCCGCGAGAGACCCAGTACTTC.

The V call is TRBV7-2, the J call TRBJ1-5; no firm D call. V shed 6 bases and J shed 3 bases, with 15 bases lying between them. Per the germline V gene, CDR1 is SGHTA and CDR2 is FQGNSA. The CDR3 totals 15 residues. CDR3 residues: CASSHTAGNNQPQHF. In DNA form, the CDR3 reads TGTGCCAGCAGTCACACGGCGGGGAACAATCAGCCCCAGCATTTT.

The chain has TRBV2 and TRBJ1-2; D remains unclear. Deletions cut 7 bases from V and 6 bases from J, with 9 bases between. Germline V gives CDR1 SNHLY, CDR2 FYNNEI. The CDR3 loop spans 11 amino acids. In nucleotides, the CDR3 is TGTGCCAGCACACGGGCGGATGGCTACACCTTC. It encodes CASTRADGYTF.

The CDR3 DNA follows: TGTGCCAGCAGCCACGGGGGGCAGACCACCTACGAGCAGTACTTC. Protein: CASSHGGQTTYEQYF. The V call is TRBV3-1, the J call TRBJ2-5, with D possibly matching TRBD2 (7 bases). Near its end, the DNA agrees better with TRBJ2-7, so the J call may be wrong. The CDR3 spans 15 residues. Germline-derived CDR1 and CDR2 are LGHDT and YNNKEL (reference sequence).

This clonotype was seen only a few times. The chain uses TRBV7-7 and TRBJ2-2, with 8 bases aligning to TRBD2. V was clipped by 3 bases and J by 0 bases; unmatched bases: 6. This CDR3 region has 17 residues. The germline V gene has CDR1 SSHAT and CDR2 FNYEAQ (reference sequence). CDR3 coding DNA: TGTGCCAGCAGCTTCAGAGCGGGGGCCGCGAACACCGGGGAGCTGTTTTTT. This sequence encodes CASSFRAGAANTGELFF.

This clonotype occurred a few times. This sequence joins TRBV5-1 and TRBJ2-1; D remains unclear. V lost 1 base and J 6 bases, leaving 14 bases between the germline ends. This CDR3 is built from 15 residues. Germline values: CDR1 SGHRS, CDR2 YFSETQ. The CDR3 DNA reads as TGCGCCAGCAGCTTGTCCGGTCGACTGGGCAATGAGCAGTTCTTC. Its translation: CASSLSGRLGNEQFF.

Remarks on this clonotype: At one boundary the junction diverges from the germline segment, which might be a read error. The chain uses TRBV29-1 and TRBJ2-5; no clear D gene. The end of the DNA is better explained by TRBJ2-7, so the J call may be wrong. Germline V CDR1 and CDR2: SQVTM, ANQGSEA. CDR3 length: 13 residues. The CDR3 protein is CSVEYGRSSEQYF. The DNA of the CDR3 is TGCAGCGTTGAATATGGCAGGTCCTCCGAGCAGTACTTC.

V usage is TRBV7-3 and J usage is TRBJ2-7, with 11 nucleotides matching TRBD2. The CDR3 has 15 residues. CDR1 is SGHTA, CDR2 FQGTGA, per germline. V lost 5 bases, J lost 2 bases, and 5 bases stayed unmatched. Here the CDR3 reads CASSPTSGTTYEQYV. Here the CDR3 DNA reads TGTGCCAGCAGCCCGACTAGCGGGACTACCTACGAGCAGTACGTC.

CDR3 residues: CASSNKVTGELFF. The CDR3 DNA is TGCGCCAGCAGCAACAAGGTGACCGGGGAGCTGTTTTTT. The chain is built from TRBV5-1 and TRBJ2-2; D ambiguous. The V gene lost 4 bases and the J gene lost 5 bases, with 9 bases spanning the gap. Germline values: CDR1 SGHRS, CDR2 YFSETQ. CDR3 length equals 13 residues.

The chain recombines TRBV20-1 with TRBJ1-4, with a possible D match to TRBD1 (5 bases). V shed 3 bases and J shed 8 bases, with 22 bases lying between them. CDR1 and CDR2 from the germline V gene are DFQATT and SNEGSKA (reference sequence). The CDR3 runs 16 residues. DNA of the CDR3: TGCAGTGCTAGTGGTCTTTTAGGGCAGGGTGGCGAAAAACTGTTTTTT. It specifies CSASGLLGQGGEKLFF.

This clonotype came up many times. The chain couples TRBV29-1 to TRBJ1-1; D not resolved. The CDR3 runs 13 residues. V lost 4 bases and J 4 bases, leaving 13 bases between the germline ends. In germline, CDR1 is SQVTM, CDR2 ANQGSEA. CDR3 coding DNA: TGCAGCGTTGGAGAGGGAGGTTTCACTGAAGCTTTCTTT. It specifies CSVGEGGFTEAFF.

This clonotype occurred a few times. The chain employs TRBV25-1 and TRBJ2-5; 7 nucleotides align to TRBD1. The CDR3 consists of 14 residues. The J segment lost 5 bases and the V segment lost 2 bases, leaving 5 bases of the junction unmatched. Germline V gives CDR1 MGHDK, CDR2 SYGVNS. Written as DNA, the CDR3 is TGTGCCAGCAGTGAACTACAGGGGTACGAGACCCAGTACTTC. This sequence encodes CASSELQGYETQYF.

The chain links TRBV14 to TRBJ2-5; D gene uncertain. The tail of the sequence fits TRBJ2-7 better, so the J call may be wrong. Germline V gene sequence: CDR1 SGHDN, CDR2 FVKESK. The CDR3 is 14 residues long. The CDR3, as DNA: TGTGCCAGCAGCCAAGGGCTCCAACCCTACGAGCAGTACTTC. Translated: CASSQGLQPYEQYF.

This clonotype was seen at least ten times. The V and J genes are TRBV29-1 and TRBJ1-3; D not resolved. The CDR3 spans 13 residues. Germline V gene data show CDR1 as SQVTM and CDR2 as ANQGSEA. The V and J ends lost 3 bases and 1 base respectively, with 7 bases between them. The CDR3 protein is CSVDDTSGNTIYF. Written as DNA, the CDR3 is TGCAGCGTTGACGATACTTCTGGAAACACCATATATTTT.

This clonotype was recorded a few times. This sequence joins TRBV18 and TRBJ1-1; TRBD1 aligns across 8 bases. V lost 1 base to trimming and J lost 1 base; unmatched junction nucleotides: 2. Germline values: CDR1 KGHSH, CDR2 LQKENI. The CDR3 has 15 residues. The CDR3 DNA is TGTGCCAGCTCACCACAGGGACAGGAGAACACTGAAGCTTTCTTT. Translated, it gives CASSPQGQENTEAFF.

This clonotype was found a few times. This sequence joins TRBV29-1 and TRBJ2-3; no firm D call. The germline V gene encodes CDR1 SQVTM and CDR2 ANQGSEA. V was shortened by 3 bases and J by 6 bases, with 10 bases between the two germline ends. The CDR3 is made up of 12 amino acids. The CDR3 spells CSVDRPPDTQYF. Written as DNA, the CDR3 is TGCAGCGTTGACAGACCCCCCGATACGCAGTATTTT.

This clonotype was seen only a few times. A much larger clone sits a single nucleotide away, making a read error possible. The CDR3 nucleotides are TGTGCCAGCAGACCCGGACACGGGGACACCGGGGAGCTGTTTTTT. Protein product: CASRPGHGDTGELFF. The chain uses TRBV12-3 or TRBV12-4 and TRBJ2-2, with D possibly called TRBD1 or TRBD2 (5 bases each). V lost 6 bases and J lost 3, with 14 bases in between. The CDR3 has 15 amino acids.

CDR3 in amino acids: CASSFGGASGGYTF. CDR3 nucleotides: TGTGCCAGCAGCTTCGGAGGGGCCTCGGGTGGCTACACCTTC. V gene TRBV12-3 or TRBV12-4 combines with J gene TRBJ1-2; maybe TRBD1 (5 bases). V was shortened by 6 bases and J by 7 bases, with 18 bases between the two germline ends. The CDR3 extends over 14 amino acids.

The CDR3 sequence: CASPLGPGYHGETQYF. The DNA of the CDR3 is TGTGCCAGTCCTCTCGGTCCAGGCTACCACGGGGAGACCCAGTACTTC. The rearrangement uses TRBV6-5 and TRBJ2-5; D gene ambiguous. The germline V and J ends were trimmed by 9 bases and 5 bases, with 25 bases remaining between them. The CDR3 runs 16 residues. The germline gives CDR1 MNHEY, CDR2 SVGAGI.

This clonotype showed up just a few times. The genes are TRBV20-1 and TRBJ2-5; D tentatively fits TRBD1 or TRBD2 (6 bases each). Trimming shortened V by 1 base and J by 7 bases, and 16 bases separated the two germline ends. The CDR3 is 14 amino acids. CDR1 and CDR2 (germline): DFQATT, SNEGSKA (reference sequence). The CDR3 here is CSARGVTWGATQYF. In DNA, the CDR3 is TGCAGTGCTAGAGGGGTGACCTGGGGGGCGACCCAGTACTTC.

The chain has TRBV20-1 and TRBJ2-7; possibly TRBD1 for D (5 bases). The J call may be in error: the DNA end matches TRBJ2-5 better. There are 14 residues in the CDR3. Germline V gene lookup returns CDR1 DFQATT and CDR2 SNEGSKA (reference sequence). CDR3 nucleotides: TGCAGTGCTAAACAGGCGGCGGCCCAAGAGACCCAGTACTTC. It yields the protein CSAKQAAAQETQYF.